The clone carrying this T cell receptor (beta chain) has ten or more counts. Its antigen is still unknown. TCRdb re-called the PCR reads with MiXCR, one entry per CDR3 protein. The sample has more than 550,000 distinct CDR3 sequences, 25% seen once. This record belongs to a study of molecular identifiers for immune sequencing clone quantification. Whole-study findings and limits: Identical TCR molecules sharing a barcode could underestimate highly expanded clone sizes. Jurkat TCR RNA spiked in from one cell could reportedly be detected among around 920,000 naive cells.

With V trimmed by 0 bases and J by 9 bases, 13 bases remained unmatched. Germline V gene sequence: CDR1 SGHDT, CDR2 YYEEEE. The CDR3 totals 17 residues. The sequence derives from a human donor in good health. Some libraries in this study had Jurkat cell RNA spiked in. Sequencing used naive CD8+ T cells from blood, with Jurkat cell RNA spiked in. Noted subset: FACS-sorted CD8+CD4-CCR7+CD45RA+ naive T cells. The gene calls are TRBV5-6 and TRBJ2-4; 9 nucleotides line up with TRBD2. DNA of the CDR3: TGTGCCAGCAGCTTGGGGGCGGCTAGCGGGGAAGGAGTCATTCAGTACTTC. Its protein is CASSLGAASGEGVIQYF.